This T cell receptor beta chain came from a study of a mutant IDH1 vaccine in newly diagnosed glioma. The junction had 6 bases not matched to a gene; V was cut back by 4 bases and J by 1 base. Germline V gene data show CDR1 as GTSNPN and CDR2 as SVGIG (reference sequence). There are 15 residues in the CDR3. The time point denotes: week 35, safety follow-up. What each vaccine dose contained was 300 ug of mutant IDH1 20-mer peptide, accompanied by topical imiquimod. A word on this clone: No antigen is known for it.

TCRdb keeps only in-frame clones here, not all; method: immunoSEQ multiplex PCR. This sample has around 44,000 clones, with 70% to 85% found just once. Sequenced material: PBMCs, taken from a glioma patient whose treatment included an IDH1 peptide vaccine. This rearrangement joins TRBV30 to TRBJ2-7, with 11 bases that match TRBD1. The source is a man in his forties with glioma. CDR3 residues: CAWMAGTGGSYEQYF. The CDR3 coding sequence is TGTGCCTGGATGGCCGGGACAGGGGGGTCCTACGAGCAGTACTTC. Variable domain in full (rest from reference TRBV30 and TRBJ2-7): SQTIHQWPATLVQPVGSPLSLECTVEGTSNPNLYWYRQAAGRGLQLLFYSVGIGQISSEVPQNLSASRPQDRQFILSSKKLLLSDSGFYLCAWMAGTGGSYEQYFGPGTRLTVT.